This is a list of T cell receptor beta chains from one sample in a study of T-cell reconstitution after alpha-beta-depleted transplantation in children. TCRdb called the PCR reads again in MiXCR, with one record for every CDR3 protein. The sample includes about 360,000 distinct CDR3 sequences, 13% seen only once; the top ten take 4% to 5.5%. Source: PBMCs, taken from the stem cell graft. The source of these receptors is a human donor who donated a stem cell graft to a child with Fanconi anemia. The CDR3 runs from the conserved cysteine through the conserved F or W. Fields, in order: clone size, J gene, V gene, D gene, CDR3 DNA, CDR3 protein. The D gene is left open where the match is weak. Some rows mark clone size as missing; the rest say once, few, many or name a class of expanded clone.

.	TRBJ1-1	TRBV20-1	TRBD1	TGCAGTGCTAGAGGGACGGGACAGGGGGCAGCTTTCTTT	CSARGTGQGAAFF
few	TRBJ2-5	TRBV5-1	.	TGCGCCAGCAGCTTGGCCCAGGCCCAAGAGACCCAGTACTTC	CASSLAQAQETQYF
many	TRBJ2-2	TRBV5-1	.	TGCGCCAGCAGCCGAGACACTTCGAACACCGGGGAGCTGTTTTTT	CASSRDTSNTGELFF
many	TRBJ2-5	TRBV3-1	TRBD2	TGTGCCAGCAGCCCCACATCTAGCGGGGGCCAAGAGACCCAGTACTTC	CASSPTSSGGQETQYF
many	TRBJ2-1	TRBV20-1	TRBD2	TGCAGTGCAATAGTGCGGGGGGGTAGTAATGAGCAGTTCTTC	CSAIVRGGSNEQFF
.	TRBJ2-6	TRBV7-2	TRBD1	TGTGCCAGCAGCTTAGAACAGGGGAGGGCCAACGTCCTGACTTTC	CASSLEQGRANVLTF
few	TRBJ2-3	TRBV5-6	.	TGTGCCAGCAGTACTCTCCAGGGAAACACAGATACGCAGTATTTT	CASSTLQGNTDTQYF
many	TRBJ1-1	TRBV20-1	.	TGCAGTGCCGAGGCAGGGATTATGGCTTTCTTT	CSAEAGIMAFF
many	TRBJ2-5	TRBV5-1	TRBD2	TGCGCCAGCAGCTTGTTAGGGACTACCGGGGAGACCCAGTACTTC	CASSLLGTTGETQYF
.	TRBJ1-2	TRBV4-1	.	TGCGCCAGCAGCCAAGATGGAAAGGAATCTGGCTACACCTTC	CASSQDGKESGYTF
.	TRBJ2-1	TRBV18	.	TGTGCCAGCTCACCAGGGACGGGATCCTACAATGAGCAGTTCTTC	CASSPGTGSYNEQFF
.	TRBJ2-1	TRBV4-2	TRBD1	TGTGCCAGCAGCAGGACAGGGTTAGACAATGAGCAGTTCTTC	CASSRTGLDNEQFF
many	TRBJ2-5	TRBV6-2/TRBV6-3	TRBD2	TGTGCCAGCACCATCAGGACTAGCACCGGCCCAGAGACCCAGTACTTC	CASTIRTSTGPETQYF